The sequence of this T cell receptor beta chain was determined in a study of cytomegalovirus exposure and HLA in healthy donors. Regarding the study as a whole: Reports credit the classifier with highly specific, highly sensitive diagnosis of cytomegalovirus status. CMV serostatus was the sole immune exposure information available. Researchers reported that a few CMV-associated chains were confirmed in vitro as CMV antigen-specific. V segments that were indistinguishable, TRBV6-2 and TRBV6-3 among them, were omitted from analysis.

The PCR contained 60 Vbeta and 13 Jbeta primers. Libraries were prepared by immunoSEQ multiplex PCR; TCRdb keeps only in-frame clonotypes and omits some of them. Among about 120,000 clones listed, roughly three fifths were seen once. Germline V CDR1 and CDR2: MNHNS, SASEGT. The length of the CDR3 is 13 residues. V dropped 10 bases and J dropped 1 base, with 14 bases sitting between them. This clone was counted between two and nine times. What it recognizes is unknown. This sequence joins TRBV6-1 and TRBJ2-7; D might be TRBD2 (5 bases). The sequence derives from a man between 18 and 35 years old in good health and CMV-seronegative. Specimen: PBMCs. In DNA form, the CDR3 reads TGTGCCACCAGGACCGAGGGATCCTACGAGCAGTACTTC. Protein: CATRTEGSYEQYF.